The T cell receptor beta chain described here comes from a study of cytomegalovirus exposure and HLA in healthy donors. Amplification used 60 Vbeta primers and 13 Jbeta primers. Generated by immunoSEQ multiplex PCR, the TCRdb table keeps only in-frame clones and is missing some. The sample yields 85,000 to 100,000 clones, about 84% seen once. Study findings and constraints: Immune exposure was documented only through CMV serostatus. The authors confirmed in vitro that three CMV-associated chains were specific for CMV antigens. An assumption of roughly uniform sequencing depth across donors underlay the presence/absence analyses.

This clone was observed a handful of times. As yet, its antigen is unknown. The V gene lost 4 bases and the J gene lost 4 bases, with 12 bases spanning the gap. CDR1 is SGHRS, CDR2 YFSETQ, per germline. This CDR3 is 14 amino acids long. The sequenced sample consisted of PBMCs. This chain uses TRBV5-1 with TRBJ2-1, with a weak D call TRBD1 (6 bases). The origin of this receptor is a girl aged 2-10 years in good health and CMV-seropositive. CDR3 loop: CASSPLGQYNEQFF. The CDR3 nucleotides are TGCGCCAGCAGCCCGCTCGGACAGTACAATGAGCAGTTCTTC. The variable domain in full, with the rest retrieved from reference TRBV5-1 and TRBJ2-1, is KAGVTQTPRYLIKTRGQQVTLSCSPISGHRSVSWYQQTPGQGLQFLFEYFSETQRNKGNFPGRFSGRQFSNSRSEMNVSTLELGDSALYLCASSPLGQYNEQFFGPGTRLTVL.